Shown below are 24 T cell receptor beta chains from a single sample sequenced in a study of persistence of HIV-infected CD4 T cells. This was the immunoSEQ version 4 assay in survey mode. The repertoire was sequenced with immunoSEQ multiplex PCR; TCRdb's copy has only in-frame clones and lacks some. The sample consists of 45,000 to 55,000 clones, about 80% of them appearing once. The stimulus was lysate of CMV-infected fibroblasts, 8.5 to 10 ug/mL. Memory cells lacking CD40L and CD69 with high CD45RO were sorted. Which antigens these TCRs recognize remains unknown. The sample consisted of CD4+ T cells sorted from PBMCs after roughly 18-hour stimulation, taken from a patient who received antiretroviral therapy. The receptors were sampled from an adult man with HIV who was CMV-seropositive.

The rearrangement uses TRBV5-1 and TRBJ2-5, with D uncertain. Trimming cost V 4 bases and J 3 bases, with 13 bases left between them. The germline CDR1 and CDR2 sequences are SGHRS and YFSETQ. The CDR3 has 14 residues. The CDR3 protein is CASSPSQYKETQYF. CDR3 DNA: TGCGCCAGCAGCCCCTCTCAGTATAAAGAGACCCAGTACTTC.

This chain connects TRBV30 to TRBJ1-1, with 7 bases matching TRBD1. CDR1 GTSNPN and CDR2 SVGIG come from the germline V gene (reference sequence). The V and J ends lost 0 bases and 1 base, in that order; junction bases with no gene match: 5. The CDR3 is 15 amino acids. For the CDR3, the DNA is TGTGCCTGGAGTGTACACAGGACAGGGAACACTGAAGCTTTCTTT. The encoded protein is CAWSVHRTGNTEAFF.

This clone has only a few counts. V gene TRBV29-1 combines with J gene TRBJ1-1, with 8 bases lining up with TRBD1. The length of the CDR3 is 13 residues. CDR1 is SQVTM and CDR2 is ANQGSEA in the germline V gene. After removal of 3 bases from V and 5 bases from J, the junction contained 5 bases not matched to a gene. Here the CDR3 DNA reads TGCAGCGTTGACAGACACAGGGGGACTGAAGCTTTCTTT. Translated, it gives CSVDRHRGTEAFF.

This chain joins TRBV19 and TRBJ1-5; D might be TRBD1 (6 bases). Trimming left V 1 base short and J 4 bases short, with 11 bases between. Germline-derived CDR1 and CDR2 are LNHDA and SQIVND (reference sequence). The CDR3 loop spans 15 amino acids. The DNA of the CDR3 is TGTGCCAGTAGTATAGGCTTACAGGGTAATCAGCCCCAGCATTTT. This sequence encodes CASSIGLQGNQPQHF.

The chain employs TRBV9 and TRBJ1-2; no firm D call. CDR1 is SGDLS and CDR2 is YYNGEE in the germline V gene. This CDR3 contains 14 residues. The ends were cut back, 0 bases at V and 2 bases at J, with 8 bases in the middle. CDR3 bases: TGTGCCAGCAGCGTAGAATCCGCCAACTATGGCTACACCTTC. As protein: CASSVESANYGYTF.

This chain uses TRBV2 with TRBJ2-6; 7 bases align to TRBD1. This CDR3 comprises 14 residues. Germline loops: CDR1 SNHLY, CDR2 FYNNEI. The V segment lost 5 bases and the J segment 8 bases; nucleotides outside the gene matches: 6. The CDR3 is CASSQQGPSNVLTF. CDR3 nucleotides: TGTGCCAGCAGTCAACAGGGGCCCTCCAACGTCCTGACTTTC.

CDR3 DNA: TGTGCCAGCAGCGGACGACTAGTCCAGATGCACGAGCAGTACTTC. Translating it yields CASSGRLVQMHEQYF. V gene TRBV5-6 combines with J gene TRBJ2-7; the D gene is possibly TRBD2 (6 bases). CDR1 is SGHDT and CDR2 is YYEEEE in the germline V gene. The germline V and J ends were trimmed by 4 bases and 5 bases, with 19 bases remaining between them. This CDR3 is 15 amino acids long.

This clone was detected a few times. CDR3 loop: CASNGGHEQYF. The CDR3 nucleotides read TGTGCCAGTAATGGAGGCCACGAGCAGTACTTC. The chain couples TRBV19 to TRBJ2-7; perhaps TRBD2 as D (5 bases). Germline V gives CDR1 LNHDA, CDR2 SQIVND (reference sequence). CDR3 size: 11 residues. V lost 7 bases and J 5 bases, leaving 9 bases between the germline ends.

The chain is built from TRBV5-1 and TRBJ1-3, with D tentatively TRBD1 (6 bases). Trimming removed 0 bases at V and 3 bases at J, with 16 bases between. CDR1 SGHRS and CDR2 YFSETQ come from the germline V gene. The CDR3 contains 17 residues. The CDR3 region is CASSLDWTARFGNTIYF. In nucleotides, the CDR3 is TGCGCCAGCAGCTTGGACTGGACAGCCCGTTTTGGAAACACCATATATTTT.

By sample share, this clone is medium-sized. The V and J genes are TRBV27 and TRBJ1-1, with 10 bases fitting TRBD1. Germline CDR1 and CDR2: MNHEY and SMNVEV (reference sequence). V shed 5 bases, J shed 7 bases, and the junction held 4 bases outside the gene matches. The CDR3 length is 13 residues. The CDR3, as DNA: TGTGCCAGCAGTCTCTGGGACAGGGGTGAAGCTTTCTTT. It specifies CASSLWDRGEAFF.

The chain has TRBV15 and TRBJ2-7, with D perhaps given as TRBD1 or TRBD2 (6 bases each). The CDR3 totals 18 residues. V lost 0 bases to trimming and J lost 1 base, with 19 bases between them. Looked up from germline, CDR1 is LNHNV and CDR2 is YYDKDF (reference sequence). The CDR3 coding sequence is TGTGCCACCAGCAGAGATAGGGGGGTCGCAAAGATATCCTACGAGCAGTACTTC. This encodes CATSRDRGVAKISYEQYF.

The chain is built from TRBV24-1 and TRBJ2-2; perhaps D is TRBD1 or TRBD2 (5 bases each). Germline V gene sequence: CDR1 KGHDR, CDR2 SFDVKD. V lost 5 bases and J 6 bases, leaving 18 bases between the germline ends. The CDR3 is 16 residues long. DNA for the CDR3: TGTGCCACCAGTGGTGGGGAGAGCCGGGGACCCGGGGAGCTGTTTTTT. Translation gives CATSGGESRGPGELFF.

This chain's CDR3 is CASSSGSSGTSYEQYF. The CDR3 coding sequence is TGTGCCAGCAGTTCCGGGAGTAGCGGGACCTCCTACGAGCAGTACTTC. The V gene is TRBV6-5, the J gene TRBJ2-7, with TRBD2 matching 8 bases. The V and J ends lost 4 bases and 0 bases, in that order; junction bases with no gene match: 8. CDR3 length: 16 amino acids. Germline V gene lookup returns CDR1 MNHEY and CDR2 SVGAGI.

The J gene is TRBJ1-3, the V gene TRBV6-1, with 7 bases aligning to TRBD1. V shed 5 bases, J shed 0 bases, and the junction held 4 bases outside the gene matches. Germline assignment: CDR1 MNHNS and CDR2 SASEGT. The CDR3 extends over 15 amino acids. In nucleotides, the CDR3 is TGTGCCAGCAGTTCGGGACAGACCTCTGGAAACACCATATATTTT. Protein sequence: CASSSGQTSGNTIYF.

This clone was counted a few times. The V and J genes are TRBV27 and TRBJ2-2, with 7 bases fitting TRBD1. The V gene end was trimmed by 1 base and the J gene end by 0 bases; junction bases not matched to a gene: 2. CDR1 is MNHEY, CDR2 SMNVEV, per germline (reference sequence). The CDR3 is 16 residues long. The CDR3 loop reads CASSLWDSSNTGELFF. In DNA, the CDR3 is TGTGCCAGCAGTTTATGGGACAGTTCGAACACCGGGGAGCTGTTTTTT.

This clone has only a few counts. The chain links TRBV7-9 to TRBJ2-3, with 12 bases fitting TRBD2. Germline V lookup: CDR1 SEHNR, CDR2 FQNEAQ (reference sequence). The ends lost 1 base at V and 4 bases at J; junction bases unmatched: 3. This CDR3 has 16 amino acids. DNA of the CDR3: TGTGCCAGCAGCTTAGGACTAGCGGGAGCCGCAGATACGCAGTATTTT. Translated: CASSLGLAGAADTQYF.

The V and J genes are TRBV7-2 and TRBJ2-7; TRBD1 agrees at 10 bases. V lost 3 bases, J lost 3 bases, and 5 bases stayed unmatched. The CDR3 spans 15 residues. Germline CDR1 reads SGHTA; CDR2 reads FQGNSA. For the CDR3, the DNA is TGTGCCAGCAGCTTGGGATGGACAGGGGGCTACGAGCAGTACTTC. Its translation: CASSLGWTGGYEQYF.

This chain joins TRBV19 and TRBJ2-2; D gene uncertain. CDR3 length: 15 residues. Trimming pared 5 bases from V and 4 bases from J, leaving 14 bases between. Germline lookup yields CDR1 LNHDA and CDR2 SQIVND (reference sequence). CDR3 amino acids: CASSQSGSTTGELFF. The CDR3 DNA reads TGTGCCAGTAGTCAATCCGGGTCGACCACCGGGGAGCTGTTTTTT.

The genes are TRBV20-1 and TRBJ2-7; D is possibly TRBD2 (6 bases). The CDR3 contains 14 residues. V lost 3 bases, J lost 6 bases, and 18 bases lay in between. Looked up from germline, CDR1 is DFQATT and CDR2 is SNEGSKA (reference sequence). The CDR3 DNA sequence: TGCAGTGCTAGTTGGGTAAGGGGAGGTGGCGAGCAGTACTTC. Protein product: CSASWVRGGGEQYF.

Regarding this clone: At the DNA level, this CDR3 is encoded by other sequences in the same sample as well. The V and J genes are TRBV5-1 and TRBJ1-4, with 9 positions matching TRBD1. The CDR3 covers 14 residues. Germline CDR1 reads SGHRS; CDR2 reads YFSETQ. Trimming cost V 4 bases and J 8 bases; bases outside gene matches: 6. CDR3 in DNA: TGCGCCAGCAGCCCCGGGACAGGGAACGAAAAACTGTTTTTT. Its translation is CASSPGTGNEKLFF.

The sample holds a few counts of this clone. The chain uses TRBV11-2 and TRBJ1-1; D is unresolved. The CDR3 extends over 14 amino acids. Trimming stripped 0 bases from V and 8 bases from J, with 13 bases between. Germline-derived CDR1 and CDR2 are SGHAT and FQNNGV. DNA for the CDR3: TGTGCCAGCAGCTTAGATCGAAGGCATGGAGAAGCTTTCTTT. Translated: CASSLDRRHGEAFF.

The gene calls are TRBV2 and TRBJ1-2, with 7 bases lining up with TRBD1. The ends lost 3 bases at V and 8 bases at J; junction bases unmatched: 6. There are 13 residues in the CDR3. CDR1 and CDR2 (germline): SNHLY, FYNNEI. The CDR3 is CASSDVTGEGYTF. In DNA, the CDR3 is TGTGCCAGCAGTGACGTTACAGGGGAGGGCTACACCTTC. Combining the CDR3 with reference TRBV2 and TRBJ1-2 gives the whole variable domain EPEVTQTPSHQVTQMGQEVILRCVPISNHLYFYWYRQILGQKVEFLVSFYNNEISEKSEIFDDQFSVERPDGSNFTLKIRSTKLEDSAMYFCASSDVTGEGYTFGSGTRLTVV.

The chain joins TRBV5-1 to TRBJ2-1; TRBD2 matches 11 bases. Germline V CDR1 and CDR2: SGHRS, YFSETQ. CDR3 length: 15 residues. Germline trimming cut 5 bases from V and 4 bases from J; bases unmatched to any gene: 5. The CDR3, as DNA: TGCGCCAGCAGGGAGGCTAGCGGGAGGTACAATGAGCAGTTCTTC. This codes for CASREASGRYNEQFF.

V usage is TRBV19 and J usage is TRBJ2-1; D could derive from TRBD1 or TRBD2 (7 bases each). CDR3 size: 14 residues. V was pared by 6 bases and J by 6 bases, with 15 bases between. Germline CDR1 LNHDA, CDR2 SQIVND (reference sequence). The CDR3 region is CASSTQGGSNEQFF. In nucleotides, the CDR3 is TGTGCCAGTAGCACTCAGGGGGGGTCCAATGAGCAGTTCTTC.